This T cell receptor (beta chain) appears in the sequencing data of a study of tumour-infiltrating T cells in Burkitt lymphoma. Overall study: Overall and progression-free survival were predicted by productive clonality. Study observations and caveats: Several public clonotypes recurred in numerous Burkitt lymphoma patients.

Per germline, CDR1 KGHSH and CDR2 LQKENI. The CDR3 runs to 15 residues. The V end lost 6 bases, the J end lost 7 bases, and 22 bases lay between the germline ends. Remarks on this clone: The antigen is unknown.

Some clones are missing from TCRdb's copy, which holds only in-frame ones; the method was immunoSEQ multiplex PCR. The profile shows about 46,000 clones, around 29% of them singletons. The sequence was collected from a human donor with Burkitt lymphoma. Sequencing was performed on tumor tissue. This chain links TRBV18 with TRBJ2-7, with D possibly being TRBD2 (6 bases). The CDR3: CASSTSSDSLIEQYF. CDR3 in DNA: TGTGCCAGCTCGACATCTAGCGATTCCCTTATTGAGCAGTACTTC.